Presented here are 12 T cell receptor beta chains from one specimen sequenced in a study of blood T cell repertoires in COVID-19. Assay: immunoSEQ multiplex PCR; the TCRdb copy retains only in-frame clones and omits some. Of some 70,000 clones in the sample, over 80% were seen once. Sequencing was carried out using peripheral blood. The receptors derive from a man aged 45-65 years with COVID-19, enrolled during active disease.

The chain links TRBV14 to TRBJ2-1, with 7 nucleotides matching TRBD2. CDR1 and CDR2 from the germline V gene are SGHDN and FVKESK. V lost 1 base to trimming and J lost 4 bases; unmatched junction nucleotides: 4. There are 15 residues in the CDR3. CDR3 in amino acids: CASSQVLGGYNEQFF. The CDR3 nucleotides are TGTGCCAGCAGCCAAGTACTCGGGGGGTACAATGAGCAGTTCTTC.

V usage is TRBV5-1 and J usage is TRBJ1-6; weak D call: TRBD1 (6 bases). V dropped 3 bases and J dropped 10 bases, with 20 bases sitting between them. The CDR3 consists of 16 residues. Per germline, CDR1 SGHRS and CDR2 YFSETQ. Here the CDR3 reads CASSSMWGGPGSPLHF. The CDR3 DNA reads TGCGCCAGCAGCTCTATGTGGGGGGGGCCTGGATCACCCCTCCACTTT.

This chain uses TRBV6-1 with TRBJ2-5; D gene ambiguous. Germline V gives CDR1 MNHNS, CDR2 SASEGT. The V gene lost 2 bases and the J gene lost 5 bases, with 12 bases spanning the gap. The CDR3 covers 14 residues. The CDR3 spells CASSEKIFGETQYF. CDR3 bases: TGTGCCAGCAGTGAAAAAATTTTCGGGGAGACCCAGTACTTC.

The V and J genes are TRBV5-5 and TRBJ2-2; D not certain. This CDR3 has 13 amino acids. Germline V CDR1 and CDR2: SGHKS, YYEKEE (reference sequence). Trimming shortened V by 4 bases and J by 6 bases, and 10 bases separated the two germline ends. The CDR3 DNA reads TGTGCCAGCAGCCGTCTCATAGCCGGGGAGCTGTTTTTT. It is translated as CASSRLIAGELFF.

This chain connects TRBV7-8 to TRBJ1-5; the D gene is possibly TRBD1 (6 bases). With 0 bases removed from V and 7 bases from J, the gap between germline ends came to 16 bases. The CDR3 covers 16 residues. Germline V gives CDR1 SGHVS, CDR2 FQNEAQ. The CDR3 spells CASSLAGGRVPQPQHF. DNA of the CDR3: TGTGCCAGCAGCTTAGCGGGGGGGCGGGTTCCGCAGCCCCAGCATTTT.

This rearrangement joins TRBV2 to TRBJ1-6; 7 bases line up with TRBD1. The length of the CDR3 is 17 residues. V shed 4 bases and J 6 bases; nucleotides not matched to a gene: 12. Germline V gene data show CDR1 as SNHLY and CDR2 as FYNNEI. CDR3 sequence reads: CASSARGSVGSNSPLHF. For the CDR3, the DNA is TGTGCCAGCAGTGCCAGGGGGTCCGTAGGGAGTAATTCACCCCTCCACTTT.

The chain is built from TRBV11-2 and TRBJ2-3, with D maybe TRBD2 (6 bases). CDR3 length equals 16 residues. With 2 bases removed from V and 0 bases from J, the gap between germline ends came to 12 bases. CDR1 and CDR2 (germline): SGHAT, FQNNGV. CDR3 protein: CASSLIPTSSTDTQYF. The CDR3, as DNA: TGTGCCAGCAGCTTAATTCCTACTAGCAGCACAGATACGCAGTATTTT.

The chain couples TRBV6-5 to TRBJ1-1, with a weak D call TRBD1 (5 bases). Trimming removed 0 bases at V and 8 bases at J, with 10 bases between. From germline, CDR1 is MNHEY and CDR2 SVGAGI. The CDR3 is 13 amino acids. The CDR3 loop is CASSYSTGGEAFF. The CDR3 nucleotides read TGTGCCAGCAGTTACTCGACCGGGGGGGAAGCTTTCTTT.

This rearrangement joins TRBV19 to TRBJ1-1; D is ambiguous. The CDR3 sequence is 14 residues long. Germline V gene data show CDR1 as LNHDA and CDR2 as SQIVND (reference sequence). The germline V and J ends were trimmed by 3 bases and 0 bases, with 8 bases remaining between them. The CDR3 DNA reads as TGTGCCAGTAGTATCAGGTTTATGAACACTGAAGCTTTCTTT. It specifies CASSIRFMNTEAFF.

This clone appeared a few times. This sequence joins TRBV7-3 and TRBJ2-1; 8 nucleotides agree with TRBD2. Per the germline V gene, CDR1 is SGHTA and CDR2 is FQGTGA. The V segment lost 5 bases and the J segment 9 bases; nucleotides outside the gene matches: 12. This CDR3 contains 15 residues. CDR3 nucleotides: TGTGCCAGCAGCCCCCTGGCGGGACTAGGGAGTGAGCAGTTCTTC. As protein: CASSPLAGLGSEQFF.

The V call is TRBV7-6, the J call TRBJ2-7; TRBD1 might be the D (5 bases). CDR1 is SGHVS and CDR2 is FNYEAQ in the germline V gene. The CDR3 covers 12 residues. V was trimmed by 2 bases and J by 3 bases, leaving 5 bases between them. The CDR3 nucleotides are TGTGCCAGCAGCTTACAGGGCTACGAGCAGTACTTC. Translation gives CASSLQGYEQYF.

The J gene is TRBJ1-4, the V gene TRBV4-3; 7 positions match TRBD1. After removal of 0 bases from V and 3 bases from J, the junction contained 1 base not matched to a gene. Per the germline V gene, CDR1 is LGHNA and CDR2 is YSLEER. This CDR3 is 15 amino acids long. CDR3 coding DNA: TGCGCCAGCAGCCAAGAAACAGGGGCTAATGAAAAACTGTTTTTT. The encoded protein is CASSQETGANEKLFF.